This T cell receptor (beta chain) was recovered during a study of cytomegalovirus exposure and HLA in healthy donors. Background on the study: In a later analysis, the roughly 120 validation repertoires were reported to have used the same platform as the 600 to 700 first-cohort repertoires.

Data came from immunoSEQ multiplex PCR; TCRdb stores just in-frame clones and leaves some out. The sample lists some 170,000 clones, 85% to 90% occurring once. With respect to this clone: Its antigen is not identified.

The germline CDR1 and CDR2 sequences are SQVTM and ANQGSEA. With V trimmed by 4 bases and J by 1 base, 6 bases remained unmatched. The CDR3 has 14 residues. Study results and caveats: Reports described diagnosis of cytomegalovirus status by the classifier as highly specific and sensitive.

V gene TRBV29-1 combines with J gene TRBJ1-1, with 7 positions matching TRBD1. This receptor was obtained from a woman between 25 and 40 years old in good health and CMV-seronegative. Sequenced sample: PBMCs. CDR3 coding DNA: TGCAGCGTTGCTAGGGGACAGCCGAACACTGAAGCTTTCTTT. This gives the protein CSVARGQPNTEAFF.